The 3 T cell receptor beta chains reported below all come from one sample, sequenced in a study of T cell repertoires in cytomegalovirus infection. TCRdb re-derived calls from the reads in MiXCR, one entry per CDR3 protein. The sample carries around 100,000 distinct CDR3 sequences, about 15% recorded once. The sequenced sample was PBMCs. These receptors came from a human donor in good health (CMV status not recorded). Some clones in this sample may be carry-over from other donors' samples.

This clonotype was counted only a few times. This chain connects TRBV7-9 to TRBJ1-5; D remains ambiguous. CDR1 is SEHNR, CDR2 FQNEAQ, per germline (reference sequence). Trimming took 3 bases from V and 7 from J, leaving 13 bases between them. The CDR3 sequence is 14 residues long. CDR3 DNA sequence: TGTGCCAGCAGCTTCTCAGGAGGCGGACAGCCCCAGCATTTT. Residues: CASSFSGGGQPQHF.

The rearrangement links TRBV7-9 to TRBJ2-7; D might be TRBD1 (8 bases). The CDR3 loop spans 15 amino acids. Germline V gene lookup returns CDR1 SEHNR and CDR2 FQNEAQ (reference sequence). Trimming left V 8 bases short and J 5 bases short, with 22 bases between. The CDR3 loop is CASGRGGQGFHEQYF. CDR3 in DNA: TGTGCCAGCGGGAGGGGAGGACAGGGATTTCACGAGCAGTACTTC.

V gene TRBV29-1 combines with J gene TRBJ2-7; TRBD1 or TRBD2 may be the D gene (5 bases each). V was trimmed by 3 bases and J by 4 bases, leaving 13 bases between them. The CDR3 is 13 amino acids. Germline lookup yields CDR1 SQVTM and CDR2 ANQGSEA. CDR3: CSVDIGDGYEQYF. The CDR3 DNA sequence: TGCAGCGTTGACATCGGGGACGGATACGAGCAGTACTTC.